A selection of T cell receptor beta chains follows, all from one sample in a study of T cell responses to AZD1222 COVID-19 vaccine. Sequencing was performed with immunoSEQ multiplex PCR; in TCRdb, only in-frame clones are kept and a portion is missing. The sample has some 22,000 clones, less than 85% seen once. Sequences were derived from peripheral blood, sampled on day 0 of AZD1222 vaccination. The receptors shown here come from an adult in good health. Each CDR3 is given without its conserved first and last residue. Fields, in order: J gene, V gene, CDR3 protein.

>TRBJ2-7|TRBV6-5
APEVGLAYEQY
>TRBJ2-1|TRBV4-1
ASSGQSEQF
>TRBJ2-2|TRBV3-1/TRBV3-2
ASSWSNTGELF
>TRBJ1-2|TRBV6-5
ASSLAYGTNYGYT
>TRBJ2-2|TRBV5-5
ASSRGTGKDTGELF
>TRBJ1-3|TRBV5-1
ASSLVQGANTIY
>TRBJ2-3|TRBV28
ASSFGSSTDTQY
>TRBJ2-1|TRBV28
ASSSGGMVNEQF
>TRBJ2-3|TRBV18
ASSLGQASTDTQY
>TRBJ2-3|TRBV27
ASSLGGEGWY
>TRBJ1-6|TRBV7-8
ASSLGAGAYNSPLH
>TRBJ2-1|TRBV6-1
ASSELAGYGYNEQF
>TRBJ1-2|TRBV7-8
ASSFGDYGYT
>TRBJ2-7|TRBV27
ASSKESGTRTYEQY
>TRBJ2-5|TRBV19
ASSIGLDMETQY
>TRBJ2-7|TRBV6-2/TRBV6-3
ASSSWTSGRGDEQY
>TRBJ2-7|TRBV27
ASSLRQGGEQY
>TRBJ1-6|TRBV30
ALKRAVGDSPLH
>TRBJ2-7|TRBV5-5
ASSRGEASAGYEQY
>TRBJ1-5|TRBV6-2/TRBV6-3
ASSPGIWQPQH
>TRBJ2-3|TRBV24-1
ATSDDVLAAGVPDTQY
>TRBJ1-2|TRBV5-1
ASSLVPEDYGYT
>TRBJ2-5|TRBV5-1
ASMYGSQETQY
>TRBJ1-1|TRBV28
ASNTNMGGTEAF
>TRBJ1-2|TRBV28
ASSLEGWGGYT
>TRBJ2-2|TRBV5-6
ASSLVQGDTGELF
>TRBJ2-3|TRBV9
ASSVLAGGDTQY
>TRBJ2-7|TRBV5-1
ASSLAQDSYEQY
>TRBJ1-2|TRBV28
ASSTTSGGPNYGYT
>TRBJ2-2|TRBV5-4
ASSFSPANTGELF
>TRBJ2-2|TRBV7-2
ASSSQGARVTGELF
>TRBJ1-2|TRBV28
ASSSWTGVRHGYT
>TRBJ2-1|TRBV20-1
SASLIPYNEQF
>TRBJ1-4|TRBV15
ATSRVAGLLGEKLF
>TRBJ2-5|TRBV18
ASSPERIQETQY
>TRBJ2-5|TRBV28
ASSLLRREHETQY
>TRBJ2-5|TRBV27
ASSPAGYQETQY
>TRBJ2-3|TRBV27
ASSDQLVRYSDTQY
>TRBJ2-1|TRBV6-2/TRBV6-3
ASSYPSPWDSSYNEQF
>TRBJ1-2|TRBV7-2
ASQQGAYGYT
>TRBJ1-3|TRBV2
ASSESGDTIY